The rows below give T cell receptor beta chains drawn from one sample of a study of T cells in Graves' hyperthyroidism and ophthalmopathy. MiXCR was run by TCRdb on the multiplex PCR reads, yielding one entry per CDR3 protein. The data show 490,000 or so distinct CDR3 sequences, under 25% seen once. Sequencing used blood. The receptors were gathered from a woman between 65 and 79 years old with Graves' ophthalmopathy. Both conserved end residues are part of each CDR3.

j_call v_call cdr3_aa
TRBJ2-5 TRBV20-1 CSVAVGTQYF
TRBJ1-5 TRBV9 CASSVGRDRGQPQHF
TRBJ1-4 TRBV9 CASSVRGGTNEKLFF
TRBJ2-2 TRBV7-2 CASSTPRDRDTGELFF
TRBJ2-2 TRBV9 CASSVAIGRGNTGELFF
TRBJ2-2 TRBV2 CASSPKGRGNTGELFF
TRBJ1-5 TRBV20-1 CSARLLGRGDGPQHF
TRBJ1-2 TRBV18 CASSGQANNYGYTF
TRBJ1-1 TRBV20-1 CSARWTEAFF
TRBJ2-1 TRBV20-1 CSVAGLAWNNEQFF
TRBJ1-5 TRBV14 CASSQGSGRNQPQHF
TRBJ2-7 TRBV7-9 CASNLALGLAGFNEQYF
TRBJ2-3 TRBV20-1 CSARALLDTQYF
TRBJ2-7 TRBV20-1 CSAPFSGSWEQYF
TRBJ2-7 TRBV6-5 CASSYQAGGWYEQYF
TRBJ2-1 TRBV5-1 CASSLGGTRFNEQFF
TRBJ2-2 TRBV7-2 CASAPEGAAGELFF
TRBJ1-1 TRBV12-3/TRBV12-4 CASSWDRTTEAFF
TRBJ2-7 TRBV7-9 CASSQVEGYEQYF
TRBJ2-1 TRBV5-1 CASSTGLAGASYNEQFF
TRBJ1-1 TRBV10-2 CASRFYRQAPEAFF
TRBJ1-2 TRBV4-3 CASSPTTGTPNYGYTF
TRBJ2-5 TRBV6-2/TRBV6-3 CASSYLWERETQYF
TRBJ2-2 TRBV7-3 CASSLNPQSLNTGELFF
TRBJ1-5 TRBV19 CASSGGVSNQPQHF
TRBJ2-1 TRBV20-1 CSARDPSGRNHNEQFF
TRBJ2-7 TRBV25-1 CASSEWEEQYF
TRBJ1-2 TRBV19 CASTSQKGGEGYTF
TRBJ2-1 TRBV6-2/TRBV6-3 CASSFSGRGSYNEQFF
TRBJ2-1 TRBV5-1 CASKETGSYNEQFF
TRBJ2-7 TRBV2 CASSETQSTYEQYF
TRBJ2-1 TRBV28 CASSGLNSYNEQFF
TRBJ2-3 TRBV7-9 CASSGPGGTQYF
TRBJ1-4 TRBV12-3/TRBV12-4 CASSLAGAASNEKLFF
TRBJ1-5 TRBV20-1 CSARDGGGGLQPQHF
TRBJ2-3 TRBV6-1 CASSEIGSDTQYF